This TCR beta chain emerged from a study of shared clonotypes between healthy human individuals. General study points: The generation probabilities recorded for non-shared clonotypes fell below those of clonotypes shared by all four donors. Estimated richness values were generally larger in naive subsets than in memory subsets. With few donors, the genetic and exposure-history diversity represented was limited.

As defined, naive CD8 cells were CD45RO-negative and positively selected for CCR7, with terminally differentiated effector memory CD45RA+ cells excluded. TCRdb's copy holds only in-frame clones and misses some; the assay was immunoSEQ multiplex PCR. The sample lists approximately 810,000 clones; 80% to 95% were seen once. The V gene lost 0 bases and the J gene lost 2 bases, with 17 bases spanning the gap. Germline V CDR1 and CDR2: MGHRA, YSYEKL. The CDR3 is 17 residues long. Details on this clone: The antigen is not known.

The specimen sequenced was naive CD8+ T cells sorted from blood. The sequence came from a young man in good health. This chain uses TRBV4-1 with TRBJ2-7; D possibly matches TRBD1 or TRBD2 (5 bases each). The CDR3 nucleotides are TGCGCCAGCAGCCAAGACGCACTTGGTCTGGGGGCCTACGAGCAGTACTTC. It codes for CASSQDALGLGAYEQYF.